The clone carrying this T cell receptor beta chain occurred many times. CDR3 length equals 15 residues. V shed 5 bases, J shed 5 bases, and the junction held 6 bases outside the gene matches. There were only healthy Caucasians among the donors. This record belongs to a study of identical twins. TCRdb re-called the 5' RACE reads through MiXCR, storing one row per CDR3 protein. The sample records 200,000 to 250,000 distinct CDR3 sequences, roughly 7.5% being singletons. The data were also submitted as part of a second study, on yellow fever vaccine responses in identical twins.

The specimen was memory (CD45RO+) T cells sorted from blood. The chain uses TRBV12-3 or TRBV12-4 and TRBJ1-5; TRBD1 agrees at 10 bases. The TCR comes from a woman between 18 and 29 years old in good health. CDR3 DNA: TGTGCCAGCAGTGCAGGGACAGGGGTATATCAGCCCCAGCATTTT. Its translation is CASSAGTGVYQPQHF.